The clone carrying this T cell receptor beta chain was seen a few times. Its antigen is still unknown. The sample is drawn from a study of identical twins. Broader study findings: Twins shared out-of-frame alpha sequences with excess low generation probability.

A universal primer site came from template switching; cDNA carried unique molecular identifiers. MiXCR, run by TCRdb on the 5' RACE reads, gives a single entry per CDR3 protein. The data show roughly 1,500,000 distinct CDR3 sequences, about 31% seen once. CDR1 is PRHDT and CDR2 is FYEKMQ in the germline V gene (reference sequence). This CDR3 is built from 15 residues. V was shortened by 5 bases and J by 2 bases, with 14 bases between the two germline ends. Sequences were obtained from cord blood. This chain joins TRBV13 and TRBJ2-3; D gene unclear. The receptor's source is a newborn girl in good health. CDR3 region: CASSTRAPYTDTQYF. As DNA, the CDR3 is TGTGCCAGCAGCACCCGGGCCCCTTACACAGATACGCAGTATTTT.